This TCR beta chain was identified during a study of OX40 agonist ivuxolimab in advanced cancers. CDR1 and CDR2 (germline): LNHDA, SQIVND (reference sequence). Trimming removed 3 bases at V and 2 bases at J, with 7 bases between. The length of the CDR3 is 13 residues. TCRdb's table, derived via immunoSEQ multiplex PCR, lists solely in-frame clones and lacks some. The profile shows some 50,000 clones, about 79% of them singletons. Source: CD4+ or CD8+ T cells sorted from blood, taken in a trial of the OX40 agonist ivuxolimab. The sequence came from an adult with an advanced solid tumor such as melanoma, head and neck, liver or kidney cancer. The gene calls are TRBV19 and TRBJ1-1; D is ambiguous. The CDR3 is CASSIAANTEAFF. The DNA for the CDR3 is TGTGCCAGTAGTATTGCAGCTAACACTGAAGCTTTCTTT.